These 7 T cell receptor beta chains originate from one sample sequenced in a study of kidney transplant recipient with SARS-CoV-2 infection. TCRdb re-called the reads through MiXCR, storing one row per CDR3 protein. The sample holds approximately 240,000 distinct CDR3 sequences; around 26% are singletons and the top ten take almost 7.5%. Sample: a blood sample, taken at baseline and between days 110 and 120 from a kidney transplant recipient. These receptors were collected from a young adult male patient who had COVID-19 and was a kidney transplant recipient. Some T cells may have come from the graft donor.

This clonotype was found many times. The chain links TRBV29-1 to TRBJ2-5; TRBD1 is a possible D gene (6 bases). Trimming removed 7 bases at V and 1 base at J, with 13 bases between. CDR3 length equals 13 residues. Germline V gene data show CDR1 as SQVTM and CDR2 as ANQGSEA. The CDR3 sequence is CSGTGTLQETQYF. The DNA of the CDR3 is TGCAGCGGGACCGGGACACTCCAAGAGACCCAGTACTTC.

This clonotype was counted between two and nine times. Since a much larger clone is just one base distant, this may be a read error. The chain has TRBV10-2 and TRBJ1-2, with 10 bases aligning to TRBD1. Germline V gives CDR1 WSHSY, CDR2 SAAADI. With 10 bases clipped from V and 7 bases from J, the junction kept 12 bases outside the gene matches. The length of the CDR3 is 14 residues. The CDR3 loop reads CANRETGGGGGYTF. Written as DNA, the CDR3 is TGCGCCAACAGGGAGACAGGGGGCGGAGGTGGCTACACCTTC.

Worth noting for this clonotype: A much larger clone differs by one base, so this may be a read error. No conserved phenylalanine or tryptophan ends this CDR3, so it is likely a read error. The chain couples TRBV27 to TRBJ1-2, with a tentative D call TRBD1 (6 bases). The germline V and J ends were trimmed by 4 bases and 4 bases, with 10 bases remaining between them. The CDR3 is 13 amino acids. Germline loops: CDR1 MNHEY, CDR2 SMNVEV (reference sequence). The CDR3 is CASSSTGSYGYTL. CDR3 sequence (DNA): TGTGCCAGCAGTTCGACAGGTTCCTATGGCTACACCCTC.

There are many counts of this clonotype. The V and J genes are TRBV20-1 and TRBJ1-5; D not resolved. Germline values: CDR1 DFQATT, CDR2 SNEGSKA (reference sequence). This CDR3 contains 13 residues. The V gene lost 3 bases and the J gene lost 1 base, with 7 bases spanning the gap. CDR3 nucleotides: TGCAGTGCTAGTTCGGTAAGCAATCAGCCCCAGCATTTT. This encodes CSASSVSNQPQHF.

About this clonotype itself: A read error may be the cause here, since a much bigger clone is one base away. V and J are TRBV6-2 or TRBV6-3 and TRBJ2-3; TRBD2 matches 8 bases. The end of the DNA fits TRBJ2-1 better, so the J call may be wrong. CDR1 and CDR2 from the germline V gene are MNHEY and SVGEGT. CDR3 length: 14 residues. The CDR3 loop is CAGRTTTRGGEQFF. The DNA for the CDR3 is TGTGCCGGCCGGACTACAACACGGGGGGGTGAGCAGTTCTTC.

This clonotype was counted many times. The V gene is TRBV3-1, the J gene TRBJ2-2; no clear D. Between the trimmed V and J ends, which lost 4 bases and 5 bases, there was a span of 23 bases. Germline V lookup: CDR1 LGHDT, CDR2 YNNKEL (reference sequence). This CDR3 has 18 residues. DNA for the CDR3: TGTGCCAGCAGCCGGGTACATCCCATTTCAGGCTTGACCGGGGAGCTGTTTTTT. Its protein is CASSRVHPISGLTGELFF.

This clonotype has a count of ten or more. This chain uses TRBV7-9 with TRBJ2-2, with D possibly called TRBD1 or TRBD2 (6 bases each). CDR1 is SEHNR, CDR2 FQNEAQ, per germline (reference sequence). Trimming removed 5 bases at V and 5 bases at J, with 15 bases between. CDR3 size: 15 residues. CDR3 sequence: CASSPSGGGTGELFF. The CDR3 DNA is TGTGCCAGCAGCCCCAGCGGAGGGGGTACCGGGGAGCTGTTTTTT.